The rows below give T cell receptor beta chains drawn from one sample of a study of CD8+ T cells in alopecia areata. Sequencing was performed with immunoSEQ multiplex PCR; in TCRdb, only in-frame clones are kept and a portion is missing. The repertoire holds 130,000 or so clones, with roughly 57% as singletons. This specimen consisted of CD4+ T cells sorted from blood, obtained at week 4, from a patient treated with tofacitinib. The receptors come from a human donor with alopecia areata. Each CDR3 is given with its conserved first and last residue. D genes are given only for firm matches. Size values are once, few and many counts, or a class for expanded clones, and some rows have none.

J: TRBJ2-4
V: TRBV30
D: -
size: -
CDR3: CAWRRGDPGSIQYF
DNA: TGTGCCTGGAGGAGGGGGGACCCGGGGAGCATTCAGTACTTC

J: TRBJ2-1
V: TRBV11-2
D: -
size: -
CDR3: CASSLLGGTYNEQFF
DNA: TGTGCCAGCAGCTTATTAGGGGGGACCTACAATGAGCAGTTCTTC

J: TRBJ1-1
V: TRBV11-1
D: -
size: many
CDR3: CASSPGVGVNTEAFF
DNA: TGTGCCAGCAGCCCCGGGGTGGGGGTGAACACTGAAGCTTTCTTT

J: TRBJ1-1
V: TRBV30
D: -
size: -
CDR3: CAWSVARQEIPWAEAFF
DNA: TGTGCCTGGAGTGTTGCCCGCCAGGAGATACCGTGGGCTGAAGCTTTCTTT

J: TRBJ2-7
V: TRBV29-1
D: TRBD1
size: -
CDR3: CSVTGQTYEQYF
DNA: TGCAGCGTGACGGGACAGACCTACGAGCAGTACTTC

J: TRBJ2-3
V: TRBV29-1
D: TRBD2
size: once
CDR3: CSMAGTSGAPSTDTQYF
DNA: TGCAGCATGGCCGGGACTAGCGGGGCGCCCAGCACAGATACGCAGTATTTT

J: TRBJ2-3
V: TRBV5-6
D: -
size: -
CDR3: CASSLELRGYTDTQYF
DNA: TGTGCCAGCAGCTTGGAATTGCGGGGATACACAGATACGCAGTATTTT

J: TRBJ2-3
V: TRBV2
D: TRBD1
size: -
CDR3: CASRDRSTDTQYF
DNA: TGTGCCAGTAGGGACAGAAGCACAGATACGCAGTATTTT

J: TRBJ2-7
V: TRBV27
D: TRBD1
size: -
CDR3: CASSPDRLRYEQYF
DNA: TGTGCCAGCAGCCCGGACAGGCTCCGCTACGAGCAGTACTTC

J: TRBJ1-6
V: TRBV7-9
D: -
size: -
CDR3: CASSITGTPDSPLHF
DNA: TGTGCCAGCAGCATCACCGGGACACCGGATTCACCCCTCCACTTT

J: TRBJ2-6
V: TRBV28
D: -
size: -
CDR3: CASSTGFPGANVLTF
DNA: TGTGCCAGCAGCACAGGGTTCCCTGGGGCCAACGTCCTGACTTTC

J: TRBJ1-2
V: TRBV10-3
D: -
size: -
CDR3: CAISESATYPYTF
DNA: TGTGCCATCAGTGAGTCAGCAACTTATCCCTACACCTTC

J: TRBJ2-2
V: TRBV7-3
D: -
size: -
CDR3: CASSWDGNTGELFF
DNA: TGTGCCAGCAGCTGGGACGGAAACACCGGGGAGCTGTTTTTT

J: TRBJ2-1
V: TRBV7-9
D: -
size: once
CDR3: CASSLVALTYNEQFF
DNA: TGTGCCAGCAGCTTAGTGGCTTTGACCTACAATGAGCAGTTCTTC

J: TRBJ2-7
V: TRBV2
D: -
size: -
CDR3: CASSGQRGTYEQYF
DNA: TGTGCCAGCAGCGGACAGAGAGGCACCTACGAGCAGTACTTC